This T cell receptor beta chain was sequenced during a study of T-cell memory formation after mild COVID-19. Study observations and caveats: CD4+ clones that contracted lay mainly in CM and EM; CD8+ ones lay in EMRA. Some responding clones appeared in pre-infection memory, suggesting cross-reactive memory joined. Day 15 to 85 contracting clones showed balanced CD4/CD8; later expanders leaned CD4+.

In TCRdb, the 5' RACE reads were re-called with MiXCR into one record per CDR3 protein. Of about 620,000 distinct CDR3 sequences in the sample, about a sixth were seen once. About this clonotype itself: Its specificity is unknown.

This clonotype was obtained from an adult woman who had mild COVID-19 (a few samples of this study predate the infection). Cell type and time point are not known. Sequences were obtained from PBMCs or a T cell subset sorted from them (not recorded which).

The CDR3 sequence is CATSDWADTDTQYF. In DNA, the CDR3 is TGTGCCACCAGTGATTGGGCGGACACAGATACGCAGTATTTT. The chain employs TRBV24-1 and TRBJ2-3, with unresolved D. Germline V gene sequence: CDR1 KGHDR, CDR2 SFDVKD. The V and J ends lost 2 bases and 2 bases respectively, with 7 bases between them. The length of the CDR3 is 14 residues.